This note documents a single TCR beta chain sequence. These data originate in a study of blood T cell repertoires in COVID-19. About the research overall: T cells, B-cell-depleted T cells, or PBMCs provided the cDNA or gDNA that served as material.

This CDR3 is 14 amino acids long. V was pared by 3 bases and J by 7 bases, with 4 bases of the junction left unmatched. Germline V gene lookup returns CDR1 DFQATT and CDR2 SNEGSKA (reference sequence). TCRdb's table, derived via immunoSEQ multiplex PCR, lists solely in-frame clones and lacks some. The sample has approximately 240,000 clones, roughly nine tenths seen once. This chain connects TRBV20-1 to TRBJ1-6, with 9 bases that match TRBD1. The sample was PBMCs or T cells enriched from blood (not recorded which). The source is a woman aged 25 to 45 with acute COVID-19. The CDR3 coding sequence is TGCAGTGCTAGTCCCGGGACAGGGAATTCACCCCTCCACTTT. It encodes CSASPGTGNSPLHF.